This T cell receptor (beta chain) was sequenced in a study of beta chain features in type 1 diabetes (dated by TCRdb to between 2018 and 2020). Looking at the study overall: Mean age, gender distribution, total cell number and subset yield did not differ between patients and healthy donors. A total of roughly 110 million sorted cells were examined across all samples, and the number of cells per subset was strongly correlated with RNA yield. The study compared TCRB repertoires of sorted circulating CD4+ T cell subsets between recently diagnosed type 1 diabetes patients and matched healthy donors. Whereas all 28 donors provided naive and central memory subsets, regulatory and stem cell-like memory subsets were isolated from just 8 patients and roughly 8 healthy donors.

Ten or more counts support this clone. What this receptor recognizes is not known. No base quality values were provided; no much bigger clone lies one nucleotide off. From each donor, a single peripheral blood sample of approximately 110 mL on average was drawn into heparinised tubes. A BD FACSAria II and a panel including CD45RO, CCR7, CD25, CD127, CD95 and CD27 were used to sort naive, central memory, regulatory and stem cell-like memory CD4+ T cells. A purity above 98% was achieved for all sorted populations. PBMCs were isolated immediately by Lymphoprep density gradient centrifugation and stained directly without culture. So that batch effects would be minimized, each experiment stained and sorted samples in pairs, pairing one healthy donor with one patient. The cysteine opens and the phenylalanine closes a CDR3 of 14 amino acids. Only CDR3 DNA remains: 42 bases, in frame from the first base. CDR1 and CDR2, per the germline V gene (reference sequence), are GTSNPN and SVGIG. V lost 0 bases and J lost 3 bases; the stretch between them is 11 bases long.

The entire isolated RNA was reverse transcribed using the High Capacity cDNA Reverse Transcription Kit, and thus expressed TCRB transcripts were sequenced. Deep immunoSEQ sequencing was applied to naive, central memory and regulatory T cell samples, giving an average of about 3.57 million total reads per sample. After sorted cells were lysed in RLT buffer, RNA was extracted with DNase-treated RNeasy Micro or Mini kits, with the choice depending on cell number. To prevent cross-contamination, each cell subset was processed individually, whereas patient and healthy donor samples were processed jointly. The immunoSEQ multiplex PCR was used to amplify TCRB sequences from cDNA, yielding 87-bp fragments that span the CDR3 region. Sequencing of the amplicons was done on the Illumina HiSeq platform. From the authors' description of their analysis: PCR bias was computationally corrected using synthetic template baselines, reads within Hamming distance 2 were collapsed, and singletons that could not be merged were discarded. Reads were aligned against IMGT so that V, D and J genes, CDR3 length and insertions or deletions at six rearrangement sites could be assigned. Within each subset, clonotype counts were normalized to sorted cell number, after which true diversity and Gini coefficients were computed with the tcR R package. The overlap coefficient, calculated on TCRB nucleotide sequences, was used to measure repertoire sharing. Held by TCRdb, this immuneACCESS table contains in-frame sequences only and omits some clones. Under half of the omission traces to an unresolved V gene where checked; the cause of the rest is unknown. V and J calls plus clone size are reproduced from that table; the DNA served to infer D and trimming. This sample gives some 150,000 clones in total; approximately 10% of them show up just once. The ten largest clonotypes hold approximately 2% of the sample.

Findings and caveats that apply to the study as a whole: Type 1 diabetes patients showed a moderate but significant shortening of TCRB CDR3 length in all four CD4+ subsets. Sequencing cDNA rather than genomic DNA could over-represent highly expressing activated cells, although activation and CD3 levels did not differ between groups. Fewer insertions and more nucleotide deletions at VDJ recombination sites were observed in patients with type 1 diabetes, implying thymic rearrangement abnormalities. Because the HLA sub-analyses included only small numbers of individuals, any influence of HLA type on TCRB rearrangement was left unresolved. PCR might favor shorter templates, but patient and control samples were amplified and corrected together, so any skew would affect both groups equally. Naive, central memory and regulatory TCRB repertoires appeared to be more similar among patients than among healthy donors.

The source material was central memory CD4+ T cells from blood. This receptor was obtained from a man aged 18 to 35 in good health. Rearrangement joined TRBV30 to TRBJ1-2; TRBD1 is perhaps the D gene, given 5 matching bases. The DNA is TGTGCCTGGAGTGTAAATGGGGGAGACTATGGCTACACCTTC. This sequence encodes CAWSVNGGDYGYTF.